This TCR beta chain was profiled in a study of CD8+ T cells in alopecia areata. Study-wide points: Amid tofacitinib therapy, many expanded lesional clones stayed present in scalp and blood.

RNA was isolated and reverse transcribed to cDNA, the sequencing template. Clones were sequenced by immunoSEQ multiplex PCR, and TCRdb holds only the in-frame ones, with some missing. The sample shows over 100,000 clones, 53% of them seen only once. V lost 7 bases, J lost 7 bases, and 17 bases lay in between. Germline V gene lookup returns CDR1 MNHEY and CDR2 SVGAGI. The CDR3 is 14 residues long. This clone was seen a handful of times. Its cognate antigen is unknown. Treatment denoted: oral pan-JAK inhibitor, 5-10 mg twice daily. This chain links TRBV6-5 with TRBJ1-5; D possibly corresponds to TRBD1 (5 bases). This receptor was identified in a human donor with alopecia areata. Sequencing used CD4+ T cells sorted from blood, obtained at week 4, from a patient treated with tofacitinib. CDR3 protein: CASTNEGPGQPQHF. CDR3 DNA sequence: TGTGCCAGCACTAACGAGGGGCCCGGGCAGCCCCAGCATTTT.